This T cell receptor (beta chain) was obtained from a study of blood T cell repertoires in COVID-19. Study at large: Samples came from the United States, Italy and Spain, spanning acute and convalescent COVID-19. The analysed material was cDNA or gDNA that came from T cells, B-cell-depleted T cells, or PBMCs.

This clone has ten or more counts. Methods used by the authors: It was from reference gene primer amplification that nucleated cell counts were estimated. TCRdb's copy holds only in-frame clones and misses some; the assay was immunoSEQ multiplex PCR. V, J and clone size derive from that table, while D and trimming were established from the DNA sequence. The repertoire has 150,000 to 200,000 clones, approximately 80% of them found once; the top ten carry about 13%. The CDR3 runs 13 residues. The germline gives CDR1 SGHTA, CDR2 FQGTGA. Between the trimmed V and J ends, which lost 2 bases and 8 bases, there was a span of 10 bases.

The sequence came from a man aged 45-65 years who had recovered from COVID-19. Sequenced: peripheral blood. This chain joins TRBV7-3 and TRBJ2-1; TRBD2 might be the D (5 bases). Written as DNA, the CDR3 is TGTGCCAGCAGCTTAGGAGGACGAGATGAGCAGTTCTTC. Protein sequence: CASSLGGRDEQFF.